The TCR beta chain described here comes from a study of blood T cell repertoires in COVID-19. Across the whole study: Spain, Italy and the United States supplied samples that represented acute and convalescent COVID-19. Nucleic acid was either cDNA or gDNA, and it came from T cells, B-cell-depleted T cells, or PBMCs.

As originally analysed: From reference gene primer amplification, estimates of nucleated cell counts were derived. Sequencing used immunoSEQ multiplex PCR; TCRdb keeps in-frame clones, though not all of them. V and J calls and clone size follow that table, whereas D and trimming were derived from the DNA. The table shows approximately 160,000 clones, with approximately 84% occurring only once. The length of the CDR3 is 13 residues. The J segment lost 3 bases and the V segment lost 5 bases, leaving 1 base of the junction unmatched. In germline, CDR1 is GTSNPN, CDR2 SVGIG (reference sequence). Researchers sorted participants into cohorts using their self-reported clinical history.

The sequence derives from a woman in her forties or fifties who had recovered from COVID-19. The chain couples TRBV30 to TRBJ1-6, with 7 bases identical to TRBD1. The sample was PBMCs or T cells enriched from blood (not recorded which). This CDR3 reads CAWRDSYNSPLHF. CDR3 nucleotide sequence: TGTGCCTGGCGGGACAGCTATAATTCACCCCTCCACTTT.